The 5 T cell receptor beta chains below come from one sample, sequenced in a study of blood T cell repertoires in COVID-19. Sequencing used immunoSEQ multiplex PCR; TCRdb keeps in-frame clones, though not all of them. The sample carries roughly 77,000 clones, approximately 73% recorded once. The sample comprised peripheral blood. These receptor sequences come from a man between 60 and 75 years old with COVID-19, enrolled during active disease.

The rearrangement joins TRBV12-3 or TRBV12-4 to TRBJ2-1, with 8 bases aligning to TRBD1. This CDR3 region has 13 residues. V trimming: 6 bases; J trimming: 14 bases; junction bases outside the gene matches: 12. CDR3 DNA sequence: TGTGCCAGCAGCTGGAGTGGAGACAGGGGAGAGTTCTTC. It codes for CASSWSGDRGEFF.

The CDR3 region is CASSENIGSETQYF. The CDR3 coding sequence is TGCGCCAGCAGTGAGAATATCGGGAGTGAGACCCAGTACTTC. The V and J genes are TRBV10-1 and TRBJ2-5, with D perhaps TRBD2 (6 bases). The CDR3 totals 14 residues. V was shortened by 2 bases and J by 5 bases, with 12 bases between the two germline ends. CDR1 is WNHNN, CDR2 SYGVQD, per germline (reference sequence).

This sequence joins TRBV9 and TRBJ1-3; D is possibly TRBD1 (6 bases). Deletions cut 6 bases from V and 1 base from J, with 11 bases between. Germline V gives CDR1 SGDLS, CDR2 YYNGEE. This CDR3 is built from 14 residues. This CDR3 is CASNLGGSGNTIYF. The CDR3 nucleotides are TGTGCCAGCAACTTAGGGGGATCTGGAAACACCATATATTTT.

This clone was recorded a few times. This chain uses TRBV18 with TRBJ2-1; TRBD2 matches 7 bases. This CDR3 contains 14 residues. Germline values: CDR1 KGHSH, CDR2 LQKENI. V dropped 3 bases and J dropped 1; count of bases not matched to a gene: 0. The CDR3 protein is CASSPGGSYNEQFF. The CDR3 nucleotides read TGTGCCAGCTCACCGGGGGGGTCCTACAATGAGCAGTTCTTC.

This clone was detected only a few times. The V and J genes are TRBV11-2 and TRBJ2-2; TRBD1 matches 8 bases. The CDR3 extends over 17 amino acids. Trimming at V came to 6 bases and at J to 3 bases, leaving 12 bases not matched to a gene. Germline CDR1 is SGHAT and CDR2 is FQNNGV. CDR3 nucleotide sequence: TGTGCCAGCAGTCAAATCTGGACAGGGTCGGACACCGGGGAGCTGTTTTTT. It yields the protein CASSQIWTGSDTGELFF. Based on the CDR3 plus reference TRBV11-2 and TRBJ2-2, the full variable domain is EAGVAQSPRYKIIEKRQSVAFWCNPISGHATLYWYQQILGQGPKLLIQFQNNGVVDDSQLPKDRFSAERLKGVDSTLKIQPAKLEDSAVYLCASSQIWTGSDTGELFFGEGSRLTVL.